This T cell receptor beta chain derives from a study of beta chain features in type 1 diabetes. Concerning this clone itself: Its antigen is as yet unknown.

Study outcomes and limitations: For cells with high TCR expression, cDNA sequencing could yield over-representation. In all four CD4+ subsets, TCRB CDR3 length was significantly, moderately reduced in type 1 diabetes. Individuals with type 1 diabetes displayed fewer insertions and more deletions at VDJ junctions.

Investigators reverse transcribed all isolated RNA, so they sequenced expressed TCRB transcripts. Some clones are missing from TCRdb's copy, which holds only in-frame ones; the method was immunoSEQ multiplex PCR. In the table there are a few hundred thousand clones, approximately 31% of which are singletons. The trim removed 4 bases at V and 4 bases at J, leaving 10 bases unmatched. This CDR3 contains 16 residues. The germline V gene has CDR1 SGHDN and CDR2 FVKESK. Sequencing was done on a sample of naive CD4+ T cells from blood. This sequence joins TRBV14 and TRBJ1-1; 9 bases are a match to TRBD1. This receptor was taken from a man younger than 30 in good health. The CDR3 nucleotides read TGTGCCAGCAGCCCAAGGGACAGGGTGGTCCTCACTGAAGCTTTCTTT. Residues: CASSPRDRVVLTEAFF.